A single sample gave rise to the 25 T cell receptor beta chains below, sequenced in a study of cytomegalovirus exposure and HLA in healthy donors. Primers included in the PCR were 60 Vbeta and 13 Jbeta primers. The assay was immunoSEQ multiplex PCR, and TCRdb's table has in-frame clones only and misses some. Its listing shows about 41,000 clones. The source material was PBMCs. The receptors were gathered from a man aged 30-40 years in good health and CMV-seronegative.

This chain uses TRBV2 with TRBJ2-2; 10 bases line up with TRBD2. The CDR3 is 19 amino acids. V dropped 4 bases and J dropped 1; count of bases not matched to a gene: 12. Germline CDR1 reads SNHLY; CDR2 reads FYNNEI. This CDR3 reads CASSGSGLADLRNTGELFF. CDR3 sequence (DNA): TGTGCCAGCAGTGGTTCTGGACTAGCGGACCTCCGGAACACCGGGGAGCTGTTTTTT.

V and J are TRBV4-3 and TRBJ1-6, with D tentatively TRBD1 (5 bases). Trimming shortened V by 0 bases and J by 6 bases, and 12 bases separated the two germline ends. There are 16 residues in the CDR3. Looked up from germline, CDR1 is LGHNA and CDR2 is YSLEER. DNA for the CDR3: TGCGCCAGCAGCCAAGACGGGAGGGGCAGTAATTCACCCCTCCACTTT. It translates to CASSQDGRGSNSPLHF.

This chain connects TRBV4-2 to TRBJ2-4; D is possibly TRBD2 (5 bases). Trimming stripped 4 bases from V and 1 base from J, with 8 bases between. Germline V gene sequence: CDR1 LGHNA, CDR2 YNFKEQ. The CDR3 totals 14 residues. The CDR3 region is CASSPDSAKNIQYF. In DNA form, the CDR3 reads TGTGCCAGCAGCCCGGACTCCGCCAAAAACATTCAGTACTTC.

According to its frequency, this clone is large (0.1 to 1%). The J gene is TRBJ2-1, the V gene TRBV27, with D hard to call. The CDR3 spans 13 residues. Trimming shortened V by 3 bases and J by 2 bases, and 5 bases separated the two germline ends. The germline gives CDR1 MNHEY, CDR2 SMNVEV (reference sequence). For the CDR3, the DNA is TGTGCCAGCAGTTTCAGTGCCTACAATGAGCAGTTCTTC. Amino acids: CASSFSAYNEQFF.

CDR3 protein: CASSELLAEPYEQYF. In nucleotides, the CDR3 is TGTGCCAGCAGTGAATTGCTAGCGGAGCCCTACGAGCAGTACTTC. The chain has TRBV25-1 and TRBJ2-7; 7 bases are shared with TRBD2. CDR3 length equals 15 residues. The trim removed 1 base at V and 2 bases at J, leaving 5 bases unmatched. Germline lookup yields CDR1 MGHDK and CDR2 SYGVNS.

In nucleotides, the CDR3 is TGTGCCAGCACCACCTCGATACAGGGAGTCTATGGCTACACCTTC. Translation gives CASTTSIQGVYGYTF. The V gene is TRBV6-5, the J gene TRBJ1-2; tentatively, D is TRBD1 (6 bases). From germline, CDR1 is MNHEY and CDR2 SVGAGI. Trimming removed 7 bases at V and 4 bases at J, with 19 bases between. The CDR3 runs to 15 residues.

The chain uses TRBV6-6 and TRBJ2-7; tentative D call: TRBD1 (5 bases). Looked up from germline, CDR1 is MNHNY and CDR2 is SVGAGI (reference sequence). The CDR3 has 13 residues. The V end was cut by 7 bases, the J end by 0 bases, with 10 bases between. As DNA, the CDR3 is TGTGCCAGCACGAGACAGAGCTCCTACGAGCAGTACTTC. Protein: CASTRQSSYEQYF.

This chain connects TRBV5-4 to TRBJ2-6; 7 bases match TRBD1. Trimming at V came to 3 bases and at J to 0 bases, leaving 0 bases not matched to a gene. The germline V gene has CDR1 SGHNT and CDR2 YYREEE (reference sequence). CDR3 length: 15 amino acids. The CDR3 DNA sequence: TGTGCCAGCAGCTGGGACAGCTCTGGGGCCAACGTCCTGACTTTC. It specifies CASSWDSSGANVLTF.

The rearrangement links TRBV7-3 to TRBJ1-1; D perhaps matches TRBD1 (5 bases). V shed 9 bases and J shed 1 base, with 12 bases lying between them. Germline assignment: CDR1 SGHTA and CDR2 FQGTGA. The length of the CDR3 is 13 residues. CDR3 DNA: TGTGCCAGTTCTGATCAGGGGAACACTGAAGCTTTCTTT. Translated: CASSDQGNTEAFF.

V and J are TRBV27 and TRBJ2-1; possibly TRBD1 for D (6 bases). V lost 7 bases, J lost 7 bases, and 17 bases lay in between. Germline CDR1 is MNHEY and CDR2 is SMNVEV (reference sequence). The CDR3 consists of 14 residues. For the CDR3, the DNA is TGTGCCAGCAATGCAGGGGCAGAGAGAAATGAGCAGTTCTTC. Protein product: CASNAGAERNEQFF.

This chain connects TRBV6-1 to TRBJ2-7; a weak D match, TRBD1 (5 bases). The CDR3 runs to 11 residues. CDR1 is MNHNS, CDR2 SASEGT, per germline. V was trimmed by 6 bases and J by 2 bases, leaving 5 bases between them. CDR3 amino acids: CASRDTYEQYF. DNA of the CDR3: TGTGCCAGCAGGGACACCTACGAGCAGTACTTC.

This chain's CDR3 is CASSSTGAPYYEQYF. In nucleotides, the CDR3 is TGTGCCAGCAGCTCTACAGGGGCACCTTACTACGAGCAGTACTTC. V is TRBV7-8 and J is TRBJ2-7; TRBD1 matches at 7 bases. The CDR3 extends over 15 amino acids. Per the germline V gene, CDR1 is SGHVS and CDR2 is FQNEAQ. V was clipped by 4 bases and J by 3 bases; unmatched bases: 9.

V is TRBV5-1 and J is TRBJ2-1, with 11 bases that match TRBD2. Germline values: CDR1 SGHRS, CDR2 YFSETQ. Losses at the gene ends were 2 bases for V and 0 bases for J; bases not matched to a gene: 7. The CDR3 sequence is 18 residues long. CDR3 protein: CASSFLAGGPSSYNEQFF. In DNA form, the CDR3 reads TGCGCCAGCAGCTTCCTAGCGGGGGGCCCTAGCTCCTACAATGAGCAGTTCTTC.

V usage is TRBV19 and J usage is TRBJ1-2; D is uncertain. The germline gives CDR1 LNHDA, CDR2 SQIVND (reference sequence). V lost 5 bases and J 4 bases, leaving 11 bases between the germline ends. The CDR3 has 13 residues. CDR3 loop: CASSSRRGYGYTF. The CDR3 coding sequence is TGTGCCAGTAGTTCCCGTCGGGGCTATGGCTACACCTTC.

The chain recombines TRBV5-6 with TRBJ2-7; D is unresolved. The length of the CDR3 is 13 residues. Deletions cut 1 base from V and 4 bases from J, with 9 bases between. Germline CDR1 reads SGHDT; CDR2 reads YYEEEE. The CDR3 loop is CASSLRSQYEQYF. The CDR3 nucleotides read TGTGCCAGCAGCTTGAGATCACAATACGAGCAGTACTTC.

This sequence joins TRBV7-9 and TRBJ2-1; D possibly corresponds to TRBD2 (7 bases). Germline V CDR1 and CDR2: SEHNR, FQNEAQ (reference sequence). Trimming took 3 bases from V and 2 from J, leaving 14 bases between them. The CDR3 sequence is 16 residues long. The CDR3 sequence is CASSFHSGGPYNEQFF. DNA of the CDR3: TGTGCCAGCAGCTTCCATTCCGGGGGGCCCTACAATGAGCAGTTCTTC.

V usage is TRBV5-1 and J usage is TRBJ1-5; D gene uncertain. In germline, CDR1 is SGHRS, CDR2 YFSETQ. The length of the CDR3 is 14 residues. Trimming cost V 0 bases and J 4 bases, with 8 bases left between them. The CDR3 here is CASSLAGLNQPQHF. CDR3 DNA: TGCGCCAGCAGCTTGGCAGGTCTTAATCAGCCCCAGCATTTT. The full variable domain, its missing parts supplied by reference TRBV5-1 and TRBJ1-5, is KAGVTQTPRYLIKTRGQQVTLSCSPISGHRSVSWYQQTPGQGLQFLFEYFSETQRNKGNFPGRFSGRQFSNSRSEMNVSTLELGDSALYLCASSLAGLNQPQHFGDGTRLSIL.

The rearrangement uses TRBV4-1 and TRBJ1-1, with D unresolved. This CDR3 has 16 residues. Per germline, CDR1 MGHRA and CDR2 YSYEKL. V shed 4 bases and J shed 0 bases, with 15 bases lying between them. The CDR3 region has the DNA TGCGCCAGCAGCCCGGTTGCGAGAGGGTTGAACACTGAAGCTTTCTTT. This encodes CASSPVARGLNTEAFF.

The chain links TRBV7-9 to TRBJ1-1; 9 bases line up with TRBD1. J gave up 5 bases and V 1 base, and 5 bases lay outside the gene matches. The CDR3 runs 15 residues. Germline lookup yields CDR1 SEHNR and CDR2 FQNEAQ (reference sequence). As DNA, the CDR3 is TGTGCCAGCAGCTTAGGAGGGACAGGGCGAACTGAAGCTTTCTTT. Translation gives CASSLGGTGRTEAFF.

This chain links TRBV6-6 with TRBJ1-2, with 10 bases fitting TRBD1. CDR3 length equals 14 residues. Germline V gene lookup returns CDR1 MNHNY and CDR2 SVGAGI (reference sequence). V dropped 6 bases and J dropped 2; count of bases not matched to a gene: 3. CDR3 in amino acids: CASSRGQGNYGYTF. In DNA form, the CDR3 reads TGTGCCAGCAGCCGGGGACAGGGGAACTATGGCTACACCTTC.

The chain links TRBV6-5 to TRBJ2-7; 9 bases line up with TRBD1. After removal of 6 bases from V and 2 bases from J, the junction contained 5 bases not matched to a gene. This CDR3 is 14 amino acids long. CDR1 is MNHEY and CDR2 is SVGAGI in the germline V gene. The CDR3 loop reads CASRGQGHPYEQYF. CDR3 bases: TGTGCCAGCAGGGGACAGGGCCATCCCTACGAGCAGTACTTC.

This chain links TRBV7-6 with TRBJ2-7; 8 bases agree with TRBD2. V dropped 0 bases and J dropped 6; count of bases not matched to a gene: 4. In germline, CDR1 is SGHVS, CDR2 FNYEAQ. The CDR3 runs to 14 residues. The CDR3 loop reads CASSLAGRAFEQYF. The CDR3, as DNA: TGTGCCAGCAGCTTAGCCGGGAGGGCCTTCGAGCAGTACTTC.

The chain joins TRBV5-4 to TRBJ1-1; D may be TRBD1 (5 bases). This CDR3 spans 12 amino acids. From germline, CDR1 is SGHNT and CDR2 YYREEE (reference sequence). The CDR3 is CALGWGDTEAFF. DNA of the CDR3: TGTGCTCTTGGTTGGGGGGACACTGAAGCTTTCTTT.

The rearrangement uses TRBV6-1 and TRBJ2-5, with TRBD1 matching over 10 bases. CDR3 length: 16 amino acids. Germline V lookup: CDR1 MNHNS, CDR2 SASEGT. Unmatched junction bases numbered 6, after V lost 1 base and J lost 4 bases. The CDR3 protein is CASSEVTRDRGETQYF. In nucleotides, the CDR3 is TGTGCCAGCAGTGAAGTAACCCGGGACAGGGGAGAGACCCAGTACTTC.

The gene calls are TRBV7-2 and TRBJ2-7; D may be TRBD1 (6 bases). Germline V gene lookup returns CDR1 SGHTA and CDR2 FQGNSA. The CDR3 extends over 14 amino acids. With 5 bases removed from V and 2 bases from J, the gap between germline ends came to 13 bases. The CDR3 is CASSPRRGTYEQYF. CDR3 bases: TGTGCCAGCAGCCCTCGTAGGGGGACCTACGAGCAGTACTTC.